The entry that follows covers one T cell receptor (beta chain) sequence. The target antigen is unknown. This sample was taken from a study of OX40 agonist ivuxolimab in advanced cancers. Findings of the study overall: At 0.1 to 3.0 mg/kg and by week 6, CD4+ and CD8+ T cells in the blood had expanded clonally.

Autoimmune disease history or systemic immunosuppression barred patients. Baseline, cycle 4 day 1, and cycle 7 day 1 were the blood sampling points. Germline-derived CDR1 and CDR2 are MNHNS and SASEGT. Trimming left V 8 bases short and J 7 bases short, with 14 bases between. The CDR3 runs to 13 residues. Measured with immunoSEQ multiplex PCR; TCRdb has only the in-frame clones, and not every one. The sample holds tens of thousands of clones; approximately 90% are singletons and the top ten take around 1.8%. The chain combines TRBV6-1 with TRBJ2-2, with D unclear. The sequencing here drew on CD4+ or CD8+ T cells sorted from blood, taken in a trial of the OX40 agonist ivuxolimab. This receptor was identified in an adult with an advanced solid tumor such as melanoma, head and neck, liver or kidney cancer. The CDR3 spells CASEQVLGGELFF. Written as DNA, the CDR3 is TGTGCCAGCGAGCAAGTTTTGGGCGGGGAGCTGTTTTTT.